This entry is about one T cell receptor beta chain. This clone appeared once. This clone's antigen is unknown. Base quality data are lacking; no much larger clone is found one base away. A second Seattle source provided samples from volunteer blood donors who had recovered from COVID-19. Each collaborating institution followed its own protocols to collect whole blood in K2EDTA tubes. For TCRbeta analysis, collaborators shipped samples as frozen whole blood, isolated PBMCs, or DNA extracted from either of those sample types. These data belong to a study of blood T cell repertoires in COVID-19 (dated by TCRdb to about 2020). Background on the whole study: The collaborator samples originated in the United States, Italy and Spain and spanned the acute and convalescent phases of COVID-19. The prospective study material was composed of cDNA or gDNA derived from T cells, B-cell-depleted T cells, or PBMCs. The dataset comprised deeply sampled blood TCRbeta repertoires from subjects exposed to, actively infected with, or recovered from COVID-19. A freely available public database, intended as a resource for researchers studying the immune response to SARS-CoV-2, is where the repertoires were released. Samples were obtained from the ongoing ImmuneRACE study (first 160 participants) and from 1,254 subjects provided by 6 global collaborators. Sample metadata almost always included a de-identified subject ID, COVID-19 status, age in years and sex. Where available, HLA class I and class II types were obtained from metadata supplied by the sample provider rather than from assay-based typing.

The germline V gene (reference sequence) specifies LNHDA as CDR1 and SQIVND as CDR2. The junction shows trimming of 5 bases on V and 6 bases on J, and the gene matches do not reach 8 bases of it. From the cysteine up to the phenylalanine, the CDR3 has a length of 14 residues. Only the CDR3 region is kept as DNA, spanning 42 bases read in frame from base 1. Paper-wide results and their limitations: The quantity of clinical and demographic metadata differed by source and by participant and was supplied without curation.

TCRbeta CDR3 regions were amplified from genomic DNA using the immunoSEQ Assay, a bias-controlled multiplex PCR. The authors' analysis ran thus. The number of nucleated cells in each sample was estimated from the amplification of reference gene primers within the assay. To quantify the absolute abundance of each unique TCRbeta CDR3 rearrangement, sequence reads were collapsed and filtered. For each sample, productive Simpson clonality was calculated as the square root of Simpson's diversity index over productive rearrangements. Here the immuneACCESS table is served through TCRdb, limited to in-frame sequences with V and J called. Missing clones are a known gap in these copies; in checked studies unresolved V genes cover under half, and the rest lacks a known reason. The DNA gave D and trimming, while V, J and clone size come from that table. The sample table lists some 220,000 clones, 80% to 90% of them with a count of one. 4% to 6% of the sample comes from the top ten.

The sequencing sample was made of peripheral blood. The TCR sequence derives from a woman aged 55-70 years who had recovered from COVID-19. The chain joins TRBV19 to TRBJ2-7; the junction holds 9 bases that match TRBD2. The DNA sequence is TGTGCCAGTAGTGTCGGGACTAGCTCCATCGAGCAGTACTTC. Translated, this is CASSVGTSSIEQYF.